Included here is one T cell receptor beta chain sequence, with context. These data are taken from a study of blood T cell repertoires in COVID-19. The overall study: COVID-19 samples from acute and convalescent phases originated in the United States, Italy and Spain.

Seattle enrolled patients during active infection and tracked them longitudinally. Germline V lookup: CDR1 MDHEN, CDR2 SYDVKM. After removal of 5 bases from V and 2 bases from J, the junction contained 4 bases not matched to a gene. There are 14 residues in the CDR3. Per the original methods: It was from reference gene primer amplification that nucleated cell counts were estimated. Sequencing used immunoSEQ multiplex PCR; TCRdb keeps in-frame clones, though not all of them. V and J calls and clone size are those listed in that table; D and trimming were worked out from the DNA. The table lists roughly 290,000 clones, approximately 85% of them singletons, with 0.87% in the top ten.

The sample consisted of peripheral blood. This chain connects TRBV28 to TRBJ1-1; 8 nucleotides align to TRBD1. This receptor was identified in a human donor with COVID-19, enrolled during active disease. The donor label of this sample is uncertain. The CDR3 nucleotides are TGTGCCAGCAGTCGGACAGGGTTTAACACTGAAGCTTTCTTT. Translating gives CASSRTGFNTEAFF.